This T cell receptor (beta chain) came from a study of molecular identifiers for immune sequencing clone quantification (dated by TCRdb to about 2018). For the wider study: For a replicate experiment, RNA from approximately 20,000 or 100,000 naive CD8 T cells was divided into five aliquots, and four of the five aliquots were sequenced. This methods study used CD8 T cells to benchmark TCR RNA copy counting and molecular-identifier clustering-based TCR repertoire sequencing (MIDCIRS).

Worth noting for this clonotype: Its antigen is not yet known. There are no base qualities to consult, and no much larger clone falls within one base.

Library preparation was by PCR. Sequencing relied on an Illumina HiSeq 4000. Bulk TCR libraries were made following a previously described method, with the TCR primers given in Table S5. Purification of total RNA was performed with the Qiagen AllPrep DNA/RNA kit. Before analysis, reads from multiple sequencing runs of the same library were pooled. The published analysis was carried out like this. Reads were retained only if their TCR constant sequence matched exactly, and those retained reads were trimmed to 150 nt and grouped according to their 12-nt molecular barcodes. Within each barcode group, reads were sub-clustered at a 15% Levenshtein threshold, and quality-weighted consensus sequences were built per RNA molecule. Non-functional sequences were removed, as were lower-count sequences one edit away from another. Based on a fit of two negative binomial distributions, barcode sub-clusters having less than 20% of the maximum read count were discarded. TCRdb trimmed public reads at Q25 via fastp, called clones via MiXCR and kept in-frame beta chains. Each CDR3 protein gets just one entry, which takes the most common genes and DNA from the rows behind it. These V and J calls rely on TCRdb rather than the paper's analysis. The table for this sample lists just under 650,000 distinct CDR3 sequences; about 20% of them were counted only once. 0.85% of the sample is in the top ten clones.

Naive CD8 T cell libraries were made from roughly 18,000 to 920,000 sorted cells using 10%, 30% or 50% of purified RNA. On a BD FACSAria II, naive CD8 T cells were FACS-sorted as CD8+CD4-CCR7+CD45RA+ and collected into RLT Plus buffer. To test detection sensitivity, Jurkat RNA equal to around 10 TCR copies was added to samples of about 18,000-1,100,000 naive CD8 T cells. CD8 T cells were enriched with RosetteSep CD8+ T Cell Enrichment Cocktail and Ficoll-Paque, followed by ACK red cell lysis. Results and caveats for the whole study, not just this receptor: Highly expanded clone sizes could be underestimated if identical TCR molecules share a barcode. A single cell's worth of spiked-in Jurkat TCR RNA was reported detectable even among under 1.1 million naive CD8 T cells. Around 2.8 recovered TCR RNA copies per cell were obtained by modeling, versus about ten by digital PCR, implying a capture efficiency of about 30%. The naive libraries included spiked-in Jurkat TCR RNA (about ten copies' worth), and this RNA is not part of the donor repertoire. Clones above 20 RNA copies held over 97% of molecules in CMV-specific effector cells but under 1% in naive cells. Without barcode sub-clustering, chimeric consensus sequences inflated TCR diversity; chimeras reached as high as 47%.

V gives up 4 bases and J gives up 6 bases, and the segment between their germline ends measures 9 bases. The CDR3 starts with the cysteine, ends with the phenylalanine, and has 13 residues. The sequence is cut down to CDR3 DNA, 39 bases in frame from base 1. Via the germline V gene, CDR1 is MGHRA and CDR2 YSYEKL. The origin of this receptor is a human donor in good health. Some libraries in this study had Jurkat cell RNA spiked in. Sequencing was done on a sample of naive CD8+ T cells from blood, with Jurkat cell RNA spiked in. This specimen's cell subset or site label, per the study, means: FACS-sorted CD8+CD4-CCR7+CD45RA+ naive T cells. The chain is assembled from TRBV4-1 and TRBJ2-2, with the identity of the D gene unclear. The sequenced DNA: TGCGCCAGCAGCCCAACTCAGGCCGGGGAGCTGTTTTTT. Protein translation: CASSPTQAGELFF.